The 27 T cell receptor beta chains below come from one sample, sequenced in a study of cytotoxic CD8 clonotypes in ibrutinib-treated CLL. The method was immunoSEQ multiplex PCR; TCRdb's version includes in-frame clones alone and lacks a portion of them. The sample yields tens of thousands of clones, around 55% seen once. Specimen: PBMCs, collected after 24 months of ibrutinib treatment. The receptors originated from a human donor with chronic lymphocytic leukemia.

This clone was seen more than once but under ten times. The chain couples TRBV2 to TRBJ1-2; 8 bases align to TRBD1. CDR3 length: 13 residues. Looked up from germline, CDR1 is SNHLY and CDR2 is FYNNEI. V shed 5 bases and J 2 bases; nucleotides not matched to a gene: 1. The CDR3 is CASSRDRNYGYTF. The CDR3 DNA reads TGTGCCAGCAGTCGGGACAGGAACTATGGCTACACCTTC.

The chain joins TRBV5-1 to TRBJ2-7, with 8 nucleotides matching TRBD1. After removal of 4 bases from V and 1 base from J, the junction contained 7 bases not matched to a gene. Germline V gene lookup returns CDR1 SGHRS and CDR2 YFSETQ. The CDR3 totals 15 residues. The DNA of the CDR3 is TGCGCCAGCAGCCCACGACAGGGGCAATCCTACGAGCAGTACGTC. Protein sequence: CASSPRQGQSYEQYV.

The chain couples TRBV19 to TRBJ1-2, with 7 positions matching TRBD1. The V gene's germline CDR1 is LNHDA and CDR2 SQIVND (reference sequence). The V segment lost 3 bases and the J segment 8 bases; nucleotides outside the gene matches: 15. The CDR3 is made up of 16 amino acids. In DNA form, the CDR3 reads TGTGCCAGTAGTATCGCTCCGGGACAGAGAACGGGGGGCTACACCTTC. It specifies CASSIAPGQRTGGYTF.

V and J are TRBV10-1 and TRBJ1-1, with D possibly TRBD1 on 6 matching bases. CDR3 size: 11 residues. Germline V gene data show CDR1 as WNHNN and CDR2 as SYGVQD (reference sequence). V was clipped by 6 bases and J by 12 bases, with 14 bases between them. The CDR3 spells CASSKQGRTFF. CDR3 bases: TGCGCCAGCAGCAAACAGGGTAGAACTTTCTTT.

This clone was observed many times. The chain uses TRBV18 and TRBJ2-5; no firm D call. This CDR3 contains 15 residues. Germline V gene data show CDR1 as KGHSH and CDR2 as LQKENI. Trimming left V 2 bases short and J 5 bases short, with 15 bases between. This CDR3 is CASSPTRQFSETQYF. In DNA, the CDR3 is TGTGCCAGCTCACCAACCCGTCAGTTCTCCGAGACCCAGTACTTC.

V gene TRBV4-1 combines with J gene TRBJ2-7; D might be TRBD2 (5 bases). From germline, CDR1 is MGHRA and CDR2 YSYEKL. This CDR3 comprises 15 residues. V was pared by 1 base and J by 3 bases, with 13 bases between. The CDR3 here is CASSQGMRADYEQYV. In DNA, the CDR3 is TGCGCCAGCAGCCAAGGTATGCGGGCCGACTACGAGCAGTACGTC.

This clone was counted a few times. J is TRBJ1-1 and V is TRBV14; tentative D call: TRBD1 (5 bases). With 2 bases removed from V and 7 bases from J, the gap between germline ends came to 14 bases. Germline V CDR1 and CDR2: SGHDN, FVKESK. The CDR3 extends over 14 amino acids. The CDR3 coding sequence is TGTGCCAGCAGCCAATCCGGGGCATCCGTTGAAGCTTTCTTT. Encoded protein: CASSQSGASVEAFF.

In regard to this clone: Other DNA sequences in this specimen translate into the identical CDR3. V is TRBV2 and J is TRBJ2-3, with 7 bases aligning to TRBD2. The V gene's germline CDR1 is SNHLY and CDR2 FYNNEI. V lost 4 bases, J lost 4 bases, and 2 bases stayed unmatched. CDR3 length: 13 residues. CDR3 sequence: CASSGGRADTQYF. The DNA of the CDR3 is TGTGCCAGCAGTGGAGGGAGGGCAGATACGCAGTATTTT.

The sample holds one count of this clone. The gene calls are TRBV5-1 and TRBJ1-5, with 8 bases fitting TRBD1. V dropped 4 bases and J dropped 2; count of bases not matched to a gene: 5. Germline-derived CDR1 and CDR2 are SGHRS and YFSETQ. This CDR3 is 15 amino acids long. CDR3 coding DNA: TGCGCCAGCAGCGCCGGACAGGGTGGCAATCAGCCCCAGCATTTT. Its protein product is CASSAGQGGNQPQHF.

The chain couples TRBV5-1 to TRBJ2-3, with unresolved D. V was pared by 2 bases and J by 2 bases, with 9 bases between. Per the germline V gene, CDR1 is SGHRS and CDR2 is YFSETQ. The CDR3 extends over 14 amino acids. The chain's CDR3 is CASSFGRITDTQYF. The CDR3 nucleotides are TGCGCCAGCAGCTTCGGGCGGATCACAGATACGCAGTATTTT.

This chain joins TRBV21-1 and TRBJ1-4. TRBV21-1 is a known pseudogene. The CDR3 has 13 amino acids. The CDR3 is CASSKATNEKLFF. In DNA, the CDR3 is TGTGCCAGCAGCAAAGCGACGAATGAAAAACTGTTTTTT.

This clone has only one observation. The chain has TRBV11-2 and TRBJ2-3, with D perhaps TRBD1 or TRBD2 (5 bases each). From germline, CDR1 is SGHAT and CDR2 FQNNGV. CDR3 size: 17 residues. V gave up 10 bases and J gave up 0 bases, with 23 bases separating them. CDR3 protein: CATANIKGSTSTDTQYF. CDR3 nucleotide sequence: TGTGCCACCGCAAACATAAAGGGGAGTACTAGCACAGATACGCAGTATTTT.

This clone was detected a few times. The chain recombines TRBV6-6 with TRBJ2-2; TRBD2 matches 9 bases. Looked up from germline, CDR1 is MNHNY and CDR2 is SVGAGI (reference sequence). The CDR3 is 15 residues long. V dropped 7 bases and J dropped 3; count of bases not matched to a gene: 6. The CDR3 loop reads CASNLAGVDTGELFF. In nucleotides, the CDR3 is TGTGCCAGCAATTTAGCGGGAGTGGACACCGGGGAGCTGTTTTTT.

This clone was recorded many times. The CDR3 DNA reads as TGTGCCAGTAGTATAGGGCGGGGGAATCAGCCCCAGCATTTT. This sequence encodes CASSIGRGNQPQHF. V is TRBV19 and J is TRBJ1-5; D is possibly TRBD1 (5 bases). V was clipped by 1 base and J by 4 bases, with 8 bases between them. Germline V gene sequence: CDR1 LNHDA, CDR2 SQIVND (reference sequence). The CDR3 covers 14 residues. Using reference TRBV19 and TRBJ1-5 for the parts outside the CDR3, the full variable domain is DGGITQSPKYLFRKEGQNVTLSCEQNLNHDAMYWYRQDPGQGLRLIYYSQIVNDFQKGDIAEGYSVSREKKESFPLTVTSAQKNPTAFYLCASSIGRGNQPQHFGDGTRLSIL.

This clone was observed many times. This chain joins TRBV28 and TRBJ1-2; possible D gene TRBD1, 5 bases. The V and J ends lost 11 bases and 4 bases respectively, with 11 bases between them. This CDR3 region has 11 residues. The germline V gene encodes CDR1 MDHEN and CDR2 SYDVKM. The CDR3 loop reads CACGGFYGYTF. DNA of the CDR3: TGTGCCTGCGGGGGGTTCTATGGCTACACCTTC.

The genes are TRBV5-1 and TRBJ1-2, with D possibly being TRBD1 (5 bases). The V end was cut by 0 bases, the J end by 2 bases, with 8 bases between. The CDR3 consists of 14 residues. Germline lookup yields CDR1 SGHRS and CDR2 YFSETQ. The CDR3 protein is CASSLVPGNYGYTF. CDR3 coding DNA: TGCGCCAGCAGCTTGGTGCCAGGGAACTATGGCTACACCTTC.

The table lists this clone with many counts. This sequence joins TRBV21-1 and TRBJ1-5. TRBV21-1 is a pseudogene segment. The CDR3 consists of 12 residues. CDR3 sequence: CASSKGVQPQHF. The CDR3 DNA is TGTGCCAGCAGCAAAGGAGTTCAGCCCCAGCATTTT.

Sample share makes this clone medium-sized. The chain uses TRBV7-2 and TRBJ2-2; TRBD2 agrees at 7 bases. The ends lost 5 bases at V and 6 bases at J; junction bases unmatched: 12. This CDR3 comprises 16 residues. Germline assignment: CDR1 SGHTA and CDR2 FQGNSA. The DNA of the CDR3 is TGTGCCAGCAGCCCAGGGACTAAATTTGGGGCCGGGGAGCTGTTTTTT. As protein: CASSPGTKFGAGELFF.

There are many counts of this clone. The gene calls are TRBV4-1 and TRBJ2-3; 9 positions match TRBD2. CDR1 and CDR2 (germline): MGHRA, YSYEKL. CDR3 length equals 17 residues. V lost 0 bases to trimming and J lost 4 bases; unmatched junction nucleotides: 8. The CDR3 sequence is CASSQEAVAGAADTQYF. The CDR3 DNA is TGCGCCAGCAGCCAAGAAGCGGTAGCGGGGGCTGCAGATACGCAGTATTTT.

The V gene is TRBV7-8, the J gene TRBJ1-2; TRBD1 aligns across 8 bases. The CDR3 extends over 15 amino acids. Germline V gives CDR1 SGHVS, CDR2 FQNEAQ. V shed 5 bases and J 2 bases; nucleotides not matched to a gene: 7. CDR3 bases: TGTGCCAGCAGCGAACCGGGACAGGAGAACTATGGCTACACCTTC. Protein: CASSEPGQENYGYTF.

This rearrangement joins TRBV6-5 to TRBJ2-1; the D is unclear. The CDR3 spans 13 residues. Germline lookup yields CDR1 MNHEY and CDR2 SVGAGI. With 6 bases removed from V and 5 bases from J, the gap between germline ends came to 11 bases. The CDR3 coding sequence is TGTGCCAGCAGGGTTCAACCTAACAATGAGCAGTTCTTC. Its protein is CASRVQPNNEQFF.

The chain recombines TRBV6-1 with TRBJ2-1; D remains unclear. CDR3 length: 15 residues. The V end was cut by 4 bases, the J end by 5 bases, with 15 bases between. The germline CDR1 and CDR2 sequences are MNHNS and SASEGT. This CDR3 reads CASSGPWLGNNEQFF. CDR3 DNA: TGTGCCAGCAGTGGACCATGGCTAGGAAACAATGAGCAGTTCTTC.

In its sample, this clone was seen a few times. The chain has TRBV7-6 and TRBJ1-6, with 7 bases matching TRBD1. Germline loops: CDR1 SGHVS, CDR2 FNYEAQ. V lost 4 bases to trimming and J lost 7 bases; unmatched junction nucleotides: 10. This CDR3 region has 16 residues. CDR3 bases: TGTGCCAGCAGCTCATCCCCGGGACAGCAAAATTCACCCCTCCACTTT. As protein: CASSSSPGQQNSPLHF.

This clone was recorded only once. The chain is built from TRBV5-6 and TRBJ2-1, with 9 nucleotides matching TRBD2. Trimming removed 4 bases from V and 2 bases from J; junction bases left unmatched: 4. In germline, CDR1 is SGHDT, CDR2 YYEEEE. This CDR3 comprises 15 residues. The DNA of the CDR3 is TGTGCCAGCAGCCGTAGCGGGGGAACCTACAATGAGCAGTTCTTC. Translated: CASSRSGGTYNEQFF. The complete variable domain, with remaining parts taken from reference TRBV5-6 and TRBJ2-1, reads DAGVTQSPTHLIKTRGQQVTLRCSPKSGHDTVSWYQQALGQGPQFIFQYYEEEERQRGNFPDRFSGHQFPNYSSELNVNALLLGDSALYLCASSRSGGTYNEQFFGPGTRLTVL.

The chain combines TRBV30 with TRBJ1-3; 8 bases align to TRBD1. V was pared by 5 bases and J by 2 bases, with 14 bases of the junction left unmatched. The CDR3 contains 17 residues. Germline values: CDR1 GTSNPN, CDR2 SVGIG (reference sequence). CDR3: CAWSQGVRFFAGNTIYF. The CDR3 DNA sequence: TGTGCCTGGTCACAGGGGGTTCGTTTTTTTGCTGGAAACACCATATATTTT.

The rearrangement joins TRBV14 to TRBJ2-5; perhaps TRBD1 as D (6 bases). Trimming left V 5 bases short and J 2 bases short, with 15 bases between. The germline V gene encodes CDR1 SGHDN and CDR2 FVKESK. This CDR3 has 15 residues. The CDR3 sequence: CASSFLQGRQETQYF. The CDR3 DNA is TGTGCCAGCAGCTTCTTACAGGGTCGGCAAGAGACCCAGTACTTC.

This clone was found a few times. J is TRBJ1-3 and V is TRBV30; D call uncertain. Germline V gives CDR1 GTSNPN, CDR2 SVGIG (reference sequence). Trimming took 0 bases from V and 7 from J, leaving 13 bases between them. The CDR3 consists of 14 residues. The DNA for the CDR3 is TGTGCCTGGAGTGTAATGCTAGTCGACAACACCATATATTTT. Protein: CAWSVMLVDNTIYF.